The 17 T cell receptor beta chains below come from one sample, sequenced in a study of CD8 T cells in Susac syndrome (dated by TCRdb to between 2018 and 2021). The library was prepared using the immunoSEQ multiplex PCR assay. RNA was extracted using the RNeasy kit, and roughly 0.45 to 1 ug of the RNA was reverse transcribed with random hexamers. TCRdb trimmed the raw reads at Q25, called clones with MiXCR and kept productive beta chains. Rows with one shared CDR3 protein collapse into an entry with the most common genes and DNA. For this sample there are about 200,000 distinct CDR3 sequences; about 90% appear just once. The ten most abundant clones make up over 0.1% of the sample. The material sequenced was CD8+ T cells from PBMCs. The receptors come from a human donor with multiple sclerosis.

The CDR3 spells CASSPPGLGLSEQFF. The CDR3 DNA sequence: TGTGCCAGCAGCCCCCCGGGACTAGGACTCAGTGAGCAGTTCTTC. The V and J genes are TRBV5-6 and TRBJ2-1, with 8 bases lining up with TRBD2. Trimming cost V 4 bases and J 9 bases; bases outside gene matches: 12. CDR1 and CDR2 from the germline V gene are SGHDT and YYEEEE. This CDR3 is 15 amino acids long.

CDR3 loop: CASSFPYNEQFF. The CDR3 bases are TGTGCCAGCAGCTTTCCTTACAATGAGCAGTTCTTC. This chain links TRBV7-9 with TRBJ2-1, with no clear D. V was pared by 3 bases and J by 4 bases, with 4 bases between. Per germline, CDR1 SEHNR and CDR2 FQNEAQ (reference sequence). The CDR3 is made up of 12 amino acids. Drawing the rest from reference TRBV7-9 and TRBJ2-1, the complete variable domain is DTGVSQNPRHKITKRGQNVTFRCDPISEHNRLYWYRQTLGQGPEFLTYFQNEAQLEKSRLLSDRFSAERPKGSFSTLEIQRTEQGDSAMYLCASSFPYNEQFFGPGTRLTVL.

The CDR3 sequence: CSVLEGSGANVLTF. As DNA, the CDR3 is TGCAGCGTTTTAGAGGGCTCGGGGGCCAACGTCCTGACTTTC. The chain employs TRBV29-1 and TRBJ2-6; possibly TRBD2 for D (5 bases). Germline CDR1 reads SQVTM; CDR2 reads ANQGSEA. The V end lost 5 bases, the J end lost 4 bases, and 12 bases lay between the germline ends. The CDR3 has 14 amino acids. The variable domain in full, completed from reference TRBV29-1 and TRBJ2-6, reads SAVISQKPSRDICQRGTSLTIQCQVDSQVTMMFWYRQQPGQSLTLIATANQGSEATYESGFVIDKFPISRPNLTFSTLTVSNMSPEDSSIYLCSVLEGSGANVLTFGAGSRLTVL.

The chain is built from TRBV2 and TRBJ2-5; 10 bases line up with TRBD2. The junction had 8 bases not matched to a gene; V was cut back by 4 bases and J by 3 bases. This CDR3 contains 16 residues. Looked up from germline, CDR1 is SNHLY and CDR2 is FYNNEI. In nucleotides, the CDR3 is TGTGCCAGCAGTGTTGGACTAGCGGAATTCGAAGAGACCCAGTACTTC. Translated: CASSVGLAEFEETQYF. Full variable domain (outside the CDR3, taken from reference TRBV2 and TRBJ2-5): EPEVTQTPSHQVTQMGQEVILRCVPISNHLYFYWYRQILGQKVEFLVSFYNNEISEKSEIFDDQFSVERPDGSNFTLKIRSTKLEDSAMYFCASSVGLAEFEETQYFGPGTRLLVL.

Only a few counts were recorded for this clonotype. The chain combines TRBV2 with TRBJ2-1; 7 bases agree with TRBD2. Trimming took 6 bases from V and 2 from J; bases not matched to a gene: 7. Germline loops: CDR1 SNHLY, CDR2 FYNNEI. The CDR3 is made up of 15 amino acids. The CDR3 DNA is TGTGCCAGCAGCGGAGGTCGGGGGGCCTACAATGAGCAGTTCTTC. It yields the protein CASSGGRGAYNEQFF.

The chain uses TRBV7-9 and TRBJ2-5; 8 bases agree with TRBD1. Germline V gene lookup returns CDR1 SEHNR and CDR2 FQNEAQ (reference sequence). The CDR3 extends over 14 amino acids. Germline trimming cut 2 bases from V and 3 bases from J; bases unmatched to any gene: 2. DNA for the CDR3: TGTGCCAGCAGCTTATCAGGGGGCGAAGAGACCCAGTACTTC. This codes for CASSLSGGEETQYF.

This clonotype was seen more than once but under ten times. The chain recombines TRBV6-2 or TRBV6-3 with TRBJ2-7; 8 nucleotides line up with TRBD2. After removal of 2 bases from V and 3 bases from J, the junction contained 9 bases not matched to a gene. This CDR3 contains 16 residues. Germline loops: CDR1 MNHEY, CDR2 SVGEGT. The CDR3 region is CASSYMGLAGIYEQYF. The CDR3, as DNA: TGTGCCAGCAGTTACATGGGCCTAGCGGGTATCTACGAGCAGTACTTC.

This clonotype was counted a single time. The V gene is TRBV6-2 or TRBV6-3, the J gene TRBJ1-5; D is ambiguous. The germline V gene encodes CDR1 MNHEY and CDR2 SVGEGT. CDR3 length: 12 amino acids. V lost 5 bases and J 9 bases, leaving 11 bases between the germline ends. The CDR3: CASSTDGWPQHF. As DNA, the CDR3 is TGTGCCAGCAGTACGGACGGATGGCCCCAGCATTTT.

The J gene is TRBJ2-7, the V gene TRBV7-9; D unresolved. V gave up 1 base and J gave up 5 bases, with 12 bases separating them. The CDR3 totals 14 residues. CDR1 is SEHNR, CDR2 FQNEAQ, per germline (reference sequence). The CDR3 loop reads CASSLESSSDEQYF. CDR3 DNA: TGTGCCAGCAGCTTAGAAAGCTCCAGCGACGAGCAGTACTTC.

This rearrangement joins TRBV28 to TRBJ2-3; 9 nucleotides line up with TRBD2. The ends lost 5 bases at V and 3 bases at J; junction bases unmatched: 18. CDR1 is MDHEN and CDR2 is SYDVKM in the germline V gene. The CDR3 loop spans 19 amino acids. The CDR3 coding sequence is TGTGCCAGCAGTCCCTCTTGGCATAGCGGGAGTTGGGGGACAGATACGCAGTATTTT. This gives the protein CASSPSWHSGSWGTDTQYF. Full variable domain (rest looked up from reference TRBV28 and TRBJ2-3): DVKVTQSSRYLVKRTGEKVFLECVQDMDHENMFWYRQDPGLGLRLIYFSYDVKMKEKGDIPEGYSVSREKKERFSLILESASTNQTSMYLCASSPSWHSGSWGTDTQYFGPGTRLTVL.

This clonotype was recorded once. The rearrangement links TRBV28 to TRBJ2-7; 7 bases are a match to TRBD1. The CDR3 covers 15 residues. After removal of 5 bases from V and 3 bases from J, the junction contained 10 bases not matched to a gene. Per germline, CDR1 MDHEN and CDR2 SYDVKM. In DNA form, the CDR3 reads TGTGCCAGCAGTCCAGGGGGACAGCTAGACTACGAGCAGTACTTC. Residues: CASSPGGQLDYEQYF.

The CDR3: CASSGTSGGSTDTQYF. DNA for the CDR3: TGTGCCAGCAGTGGGACTAGCGGGGGAAGCACAGATACGCAGTATTTT. The V and J genes are TRBV25-1 and TRBJ2-3, with 13 bases lining up with TRBD2. Trimming cost V 4 bases and J 0 bases; bases outside gene matches: 1. Per the germline V gene, CDR1 is MGHDK and CDR2 is SYGVNS. The CDR3 totals 16 residues.

The chain couples TRBV7-9 to TRBJ2-1; 12 bases map to TRBD2. The V gene end was trimmed by 1 base and the J gene end by 5 bases; junction bases not matched to a gene: 3. The CDR3 totals 16 residues. The germline CDR1 and CDR2 sequences are SEHNR and FQNEAQ (reference sequence). CDR3 coding DNA: TGTGCCAGCAGCTTAGACCCTAGCGGGAGGGACAATGAGCAGTTCTTC. Its translation is CASSLDPSGRDNEQFF.

This chain uses TRBV23-1 with TRBJ1-5; no firm D call. TRBV23-1 is known as an ORF, though its function is uncertain. V lost 0 bases, J lost 5 bases, and 14 bases lay in between. The CDR3 loop spans 16 amino acids. CDR3 coding DNA: TGCGCCAGCAGTCAATCGGGCCAGTACCTTCATCAGCCCCAGCATTTT. Translation: CASSQSGQYLHQPQHF.

This chain links TRBV20-1 with TRBJ2-7, with D perhaps matching TRBD2 (6 bases). The CDR3 is 16 residues long. Germline V gene lookup returns CDR1 DFQATT and CDR2 SNEGSKA (reference sequence). With 3 bases removed from V and 3 bases from J, the gap between germline ends came to 21 bases. CDR3 DNA sequence: TGCAGTGCTAGGGGGCGAAGGGGTTCGGGGGACTACGAGCAGTACTTC. It yields the protein CSARGRRGSGDYEQYF.

This sequence joins TRBV5-4 and TRBJ2-2, with TRBD1 matching over 7 bases. The CDR3 runs 14 residues. V gave up 4 bases and J gave up 4 bases; unmatched junction bases: 4. The germline V gene has CDR1 SGHNT and CDR2 YYREEE (reference sequence). DNA of the CDR3: TGTGCCAGCAGCGAGGACAGGTTCACCGGGGAGCTGTTTTTT. This encodes CASSEDRFTGELFF.

This clonotype was seen only once. This sequence joins TRBV27 and TRBJ2-2; D is undetermined. The germline V and J ends were trimmed by 3 bases and 3 bases, with 5 bases remaining between them. Germline CDR1 and CDR2: MNHEY and SMNVEV (reference sequence). This CDR3 comprises 13 residues. The chain's CDR3 is CASSLLHTGELFF. In DNA, the CDR3 is TGTGCCAGCAGTTTGCTCCACACCGGGGAGCTGTTTTTT.